This is a list of T cell receptor beta chains from one sample in a study of CD8 T cells in ankylosing spondylitis. TCRdb reanalysed the 5' RACE reads using MiXCR and keeps one entry per CDR3 protein. The sample includes under 450,000 distinct CDR3 sequences, roughly a sixth of them seen just once. Sequencing was done on a sample of blood, either unsorted or a sorted T cell fraction (not recorded which). These receptors all stem from a male donor with ankylosing spondylitis. Both conserved end residues are part of each CDR3. D genes are given only for firm matches.

d_gene | v_gene | CDR3aa
- | TRBV3-1 | CASSQGPYEQYF
- | TRBV18 | CASSLLSGRDEQYF
TRBD1 | TRBV5-4 | CASSLQGAREQYF
- | TRBV6-1 | CASGTDTGEYGYTF
- | TRBV3-1 | CASSQSLAYEQYF
TRBD1 | TRBV29-1 | CSVGPKSPGGRNTEAFF
TRBD1 | TRBV10-1 | CASTPRRTGGIHYGYTF
TRBD2 | TRBV20-1 | CSALAGWTYNEQFF
- | TRBV2 | CATQGGSATNEKLFF
- | TRBV19 | CASSNQGEQYF
- | TRBV5-5 | CASSLRMGFDNQPQHF
TRBD1 | TRBV28 | CASSLARQGNKPQHF
- | TRBV4-1 | CASSQEEGGSSTGELFF
- | TRBV9 | CASSVEDTQYF
- | TRBV12-3/TRBV12-4 | CASSPTAGFYEQYF
- | TRBV18 | CASSPDGIGGYQPQHF
- | TRBV11-2 | CASSLVWEAGANVLTF
- | TRBV7-3 | CASSLRAGSRDTQYF
TRBD1 | TRBV6-2/TRBV6-3 | CASSPLPGQQANTGELFF
TRBD1 | TRBV20-1 | CSARPGQDYNSPLHF
- | TRBV27 | CASKGYEQFF
TRBD2 | TRBV7-2 | CASSLAHLGLAGTGELFF
TRBD1 | TRBV2 | CASCRDRQTDTQYF
TRBD2 | TRBV2 | CASDRREGKNIQYF
TRBD1 | TRBV5-1 | CASSLEQGNDEQFF
- | TRBV12-3/TRBV12-4 | CASSSRSGVEKLFF
TRBD1 | TRBV12-3/TRBV12-4 | CASSLGQAHTEAFF
TRBD2 | TRBV12-3/TRBV12-4 | CASSLITSGGNEQFF
TRBD1 | TRBV2 | CASSDGTGYEQYF
- | TRBV29-1 | CSVDRVGDSQYF
- | TRBV9 | CASSAQRRTATTGELFF
- | TRBV5-1 | CASSPTTGRTDTQYF
TRBD2 | TRBV5-1 | CASSLPAGGTDTQYF
TRBD2 | TRBV29-1 | CSVDSGSYEQYF
- | TRBV6-2/TRBV6-3 | CASSDPGLPGGQPQHF
- | TRBV7-9 | CASSSDPSYSPLHF
- | TRBV7-9 | CASSLFDSENSPLHF
- | TRBV7-3 | CASSLGSGTETQYF
- | TRBV10-2 | CASSNQGMDQPQHF
TRBD1 | TRBV12-3/TRBV12-4 | CASRLTGTDTQYF
- | TRBV2 | CASSPSGATNEKLFF
- | TRBV5-1 | CASSEGGSGSANTGELFF
TRBD1 | TRBV29-1 | CSVVQGAPGANVLTF
TRBD2 | TRBV11-1 | CASSLASSGRVKQFF
- | TRBV3-1 | CASSQERGPSYEQYF
- | TRBV10-2 | CASNLGEGIYGYTF
TRBD2 | TRBV2 | CASNERGLAGGEQYF
- | TRBV20-1 | CSANRAGGYTF
TRBD2 | TRBV28 | CASSLGLAGVRNEQFF
- | TRBV20-1 | CSAPHSGTPRVAEQFF
- | TRBV6-1 | CASRASRGGELFF